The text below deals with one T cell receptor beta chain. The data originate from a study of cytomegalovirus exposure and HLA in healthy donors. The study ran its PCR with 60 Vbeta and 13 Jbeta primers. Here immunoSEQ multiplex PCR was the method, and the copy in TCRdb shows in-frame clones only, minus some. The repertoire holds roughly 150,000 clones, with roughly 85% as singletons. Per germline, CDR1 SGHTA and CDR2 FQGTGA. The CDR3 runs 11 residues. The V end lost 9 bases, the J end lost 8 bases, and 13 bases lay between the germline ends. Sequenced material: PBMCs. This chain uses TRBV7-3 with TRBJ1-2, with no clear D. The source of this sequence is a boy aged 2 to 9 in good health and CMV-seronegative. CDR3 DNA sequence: TGTGCCAGTGGAGCCGGCGAGGGCTACACCTTC. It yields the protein CASGAGEGYTF.